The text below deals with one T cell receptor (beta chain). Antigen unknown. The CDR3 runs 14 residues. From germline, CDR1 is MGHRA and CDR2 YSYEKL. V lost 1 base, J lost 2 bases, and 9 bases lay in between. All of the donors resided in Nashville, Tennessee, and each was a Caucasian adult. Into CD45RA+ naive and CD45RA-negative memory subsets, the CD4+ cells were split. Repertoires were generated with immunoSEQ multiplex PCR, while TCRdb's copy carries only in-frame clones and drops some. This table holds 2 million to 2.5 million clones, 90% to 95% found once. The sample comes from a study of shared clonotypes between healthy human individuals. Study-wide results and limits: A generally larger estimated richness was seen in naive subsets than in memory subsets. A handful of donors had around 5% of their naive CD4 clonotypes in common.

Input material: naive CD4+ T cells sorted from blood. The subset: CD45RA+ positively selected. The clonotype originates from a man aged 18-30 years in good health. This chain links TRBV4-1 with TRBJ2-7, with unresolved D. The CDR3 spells CASSQVLGPYEQYF. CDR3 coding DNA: TGCGCCAGCAGCCAAGTGTTAGGGCCCTACGAGCAGTACTTC.